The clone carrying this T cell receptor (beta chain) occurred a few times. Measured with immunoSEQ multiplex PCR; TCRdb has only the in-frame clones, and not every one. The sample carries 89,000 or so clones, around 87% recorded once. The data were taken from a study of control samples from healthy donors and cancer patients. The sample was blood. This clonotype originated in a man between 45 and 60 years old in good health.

The CDR3 is CASSPRAGLAGGRALAKNIQYF. CDR3 nucleotides: TGCGCCAGCAGTCCCAGGGCTGGACTAGCGGGAGGTAGAGCTTTAGCCAAAAACATTCAGTACTTC. The chain uses TRBV10-1 and TRBJ2-4; 14 nucleotides align to TRBD2. J lost 0 bases, V lost 5 bases, and 18 bases had no gene match. This CDR3 comprises 22 residues. Germline CDR1 is WNHNN and CDR2 is SYGVQD (reference sequence).